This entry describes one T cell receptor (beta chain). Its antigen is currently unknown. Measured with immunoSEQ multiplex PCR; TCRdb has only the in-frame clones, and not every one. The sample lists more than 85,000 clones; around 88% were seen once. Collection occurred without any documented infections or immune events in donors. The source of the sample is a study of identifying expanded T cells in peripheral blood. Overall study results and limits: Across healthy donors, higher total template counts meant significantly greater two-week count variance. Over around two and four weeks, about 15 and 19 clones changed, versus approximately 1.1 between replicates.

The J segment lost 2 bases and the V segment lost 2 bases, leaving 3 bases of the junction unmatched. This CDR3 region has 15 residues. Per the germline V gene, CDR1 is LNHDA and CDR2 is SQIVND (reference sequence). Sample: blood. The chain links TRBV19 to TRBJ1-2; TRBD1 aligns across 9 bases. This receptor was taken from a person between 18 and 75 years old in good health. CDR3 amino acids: CASSIWTGVNYGYTF. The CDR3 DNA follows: TGTGCCAGTAGTATATGGACAGGGGTGAACTATGGCTACACCTTC.